This T cell receptor beta chain was captured by sequencing in a study of PD-1 blockade in mismatch repair-deficient tumors. Turning to the study itself: Patients had over ten mismatch repair-deficient cancer types and were previously treated and progressing. Study-wide results and caveats: Rapid post-treatment expansion, then contraction, generally preceding radiologic response, marked tumor-resident clones.

The CDR3 covers 14 residues. Trimming cost V 2 bases and J 3 bases, with 11 bases left between them. From germline, CDR1 is MDHEN and CDR2 SYDVKM. The method was immunoSEQ multiplex PCR; TCRdb's version includes in-frame clones alone and lacks a portion of them. Of approximately 130,000 clones listed, around 87% are singletons. All patients were mismatch repair deficient, assessed by either PCR or immunohistochemistry. Comment on this clone: Its specificity is not known.

The TCR originated in an adult with mismatch repair-deficient cancer. V and J are TRBV28 and TRBJ2-7; tentatively, D is TRBD2 (5 bases). Sequenced here: peripheral blood, sampled 44 weeks after starting pembrolizumab. CDR3: CASSLPGKGYEQYF. The CDR3 region has the DNA TGTGCCAGCAGTTTACCCGGGAAGGGCTACGAGCAGTACTTC.